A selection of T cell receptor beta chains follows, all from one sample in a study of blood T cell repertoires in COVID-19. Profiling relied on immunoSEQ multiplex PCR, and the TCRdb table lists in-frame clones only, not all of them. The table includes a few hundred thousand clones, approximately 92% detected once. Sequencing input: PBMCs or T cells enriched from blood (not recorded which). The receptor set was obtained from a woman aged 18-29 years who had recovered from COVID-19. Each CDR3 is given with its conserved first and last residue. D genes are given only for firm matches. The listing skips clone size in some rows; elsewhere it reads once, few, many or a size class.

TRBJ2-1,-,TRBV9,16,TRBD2,TGTGCCAGCAGCCCCGGACTAGCGGGGGTTGAAAATGAGCAGTTCTTC,CASSPGLAGVENEQFF
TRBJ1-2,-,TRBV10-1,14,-,TGCGCCAGCAGTGAGACGAACAGGCCCTATGGCTACACCTTC,CASSETNRPYGYTF
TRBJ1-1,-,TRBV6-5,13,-,TGTGCCAGCAGTTACTACGCGGGTCGTGAAGCTTTCTTT,CASSYYAGREAFF
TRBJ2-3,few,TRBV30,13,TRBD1,TGTGCCTGGAACAGGGGGACGACAGATACGCAGTATTTT,CAWNRGTTDTQYF
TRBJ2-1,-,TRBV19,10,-,TGTGCCAGTAGTAGCGGAGAGCAGTTCTTC,CASSSGEQFF
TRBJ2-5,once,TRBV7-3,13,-,TGTGCCAGCAGCTTAAACAGGGATGAGACCCAGTACTTC,CASSLNRDETQYF
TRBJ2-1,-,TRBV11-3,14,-,TGTGCCAGCAGCTTAGAGGCTAGCTCCAATGAGCAGTTCTTC,CASSLEASSNEQFF
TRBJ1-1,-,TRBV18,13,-,TGTGCCAGCACAGGACAGCCGAACACTGAAGCTTTCTTT,CASTGQPNTEAFF
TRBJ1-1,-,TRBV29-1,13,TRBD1,TGCAGCGTTGACCGAGACAGGGGGTCGGGGGCTTTCTTT,CSVDRDRGSGAFF
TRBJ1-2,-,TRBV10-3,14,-,TGTGCCATCCTCGGACAAGGCCAGGTTCGTGGCTACACCTTC,CAILGQGQVRGYTF
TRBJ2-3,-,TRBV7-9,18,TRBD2,TGTGCCAGCAGCTTAGGGAACCTAGCGGGGGCACTTACAGATACGCAGTATTTT,CASSLGNLAGALTDTQYF
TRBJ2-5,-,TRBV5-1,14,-,TGCGCCAGCAGCTGGGCGCCAGGTGGAGAGACCCAGTACTTC,CASSWAPGGETQYF
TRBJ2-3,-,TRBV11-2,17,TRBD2,TGTGCCAGCAGCTTAGGCGGTAGCGGGGGGGTGAGAGATACGCAGTATTTT,CASSLGGSGGVRDTQYF
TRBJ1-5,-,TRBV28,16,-,TGTGCCAGCACCGAAGTATATCAGGGAGGGGATCAGCCCCAGCATTTT,CASTEVYQGGDQPQHF
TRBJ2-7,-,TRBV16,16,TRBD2,TGTGCCAGCAGCCAATCGGCGGGGGGCCTTTCCTACGAGCAGTACTTC,CASSQSAGGLSYEQYF
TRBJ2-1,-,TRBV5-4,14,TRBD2,TGTGCCAGCAGCTTCCCGGGGGGGCTCTATGAGCAGTTCTTC,CASSFPGGLYEQFF
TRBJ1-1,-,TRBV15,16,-,TGTGCCACCAGCAGTGAACCCCCGAGGAGGGACACTGAAGCTTTCTTT,CATSSEPPRRDTEAFF
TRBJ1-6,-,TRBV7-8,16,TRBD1,TGTGCCAGCAGCTTAGAAAGACAGGGGCTGAATTCACCCCTCCACTTT,CASSLERQGLNSPLHF
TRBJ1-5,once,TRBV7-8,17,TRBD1,TGTGCCAGCAGCTTGACTCCACAGGGGGCATGGGGGCAGCCCCAGCATTTT,CASSLTPQGAWGQPQHF
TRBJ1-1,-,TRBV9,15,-,TGTGCCAGCAGCCCCCGGGAAGGGGGAATCACTGAAGCTTTCTTT,CASSPREGGITEAFF
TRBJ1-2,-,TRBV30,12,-,TGTGCCTGGAGTCTCTCCAGCTATGGCTACACCTTC,CAWSLSSYGYTF
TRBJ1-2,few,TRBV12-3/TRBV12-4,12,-,TGTGCCAGTCGTAGGCAGGACTATGGCTACACCTTC,CASRRQDYGYTF
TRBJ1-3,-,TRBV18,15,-,TGTGCCAGCTCACCACCCGCGAGCTCTGGAAACACCATATATTTT,CASSPPASSGNTIYF
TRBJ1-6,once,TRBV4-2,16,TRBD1,TGTGCCAGCAGCCTTCAGACAGGGGTTTATAATTCACCCCTCCACTTT,CASSLQTGVYNSPLHF
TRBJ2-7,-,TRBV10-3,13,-,TGTGCCATCAGTGAGGGCAGGGAAGGCGAGCAGTACTTC,CAISEGREGEQYF
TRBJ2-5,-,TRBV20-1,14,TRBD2,TGCAGTGCTAGTTCTAGCGGGGTCCAAGAGACCCAGTACTTC,CSASSSGVQETQYF
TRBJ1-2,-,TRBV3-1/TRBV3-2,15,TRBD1,TGTGCCAGCAGCCCGGGACAGGGGAGCCTCTATGGCTACACCTTC,CASSPGQGSLYGYTF
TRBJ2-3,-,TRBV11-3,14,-,TGTGCCAGCAGCTTAGGCGGTAGCACAGATACGCAGTATTTT,CASSLGGSTDTQYF
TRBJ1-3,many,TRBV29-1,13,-,TGCAGCGCTGGACAGAGCTCTGGAAACACCATATATTTT,CSAGQSSGNTIYF
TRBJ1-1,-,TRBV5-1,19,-,TGCGCCAGCAGCAACCCATTGGGGGCAAACTCCTTAATGAACACTGAAGCTTTCTTT,CASSNPLGANSLMNTEAFF
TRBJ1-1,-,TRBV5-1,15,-,TGCGCCAGCAGCTTGGCCGCGGATTTGAACACTGAAGCTTTCTTT,CASSLAADLNTEAFF
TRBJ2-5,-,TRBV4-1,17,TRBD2,TGCGCCAGCAGCCAGGGCTCTAGCGGGGGTTACCAAGAGACCCAGTACTTC,CASSQGSSGGYQETQYF
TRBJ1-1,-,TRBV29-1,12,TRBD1,TGCAGCGTTGACGTCCGACAGGGTGAAGCTTTCTTT,CSVDVRQGEAFF
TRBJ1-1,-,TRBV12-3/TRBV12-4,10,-,TGTGCCAGCAGCGTCTCTGAAGCTTTCTTT,CASSVSEAFF
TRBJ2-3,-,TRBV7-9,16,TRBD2,TGTGCCAGCAGCTTGGGGACTAGCGATAGCACAGATACGCAGTATTTT,CASSLGTSDSTDTQYF
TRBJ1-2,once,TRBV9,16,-,TGTGCCAGCAGCGTAGGGGGCCGGGGGAGGAACTATGGCTACACCTTC,CASSVGGRGRNYGYTF
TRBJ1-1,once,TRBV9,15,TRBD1,TGTGCCAGCAGCCGGGGACAGGGGACGAACACTGAAGCTTTCTTT,CASSRGQGTNTEAFF
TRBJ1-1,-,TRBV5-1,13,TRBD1,TGCGCCAGCAGAACGACAGGGGACACTGAAGCTTTCTTT,CASRTTGDTEAFF
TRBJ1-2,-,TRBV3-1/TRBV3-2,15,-,TGTGCCAGCAGCGCTGACAGTCAGGCTAACTATGGCTACACCTTC,CASSADSQANYGYTF
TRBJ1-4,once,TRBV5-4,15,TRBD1,TGTGCCAGCAGCAAGGGCGGGACAGATAATGAAAAACTGTTTTTT,CASSKGGTDNEKLFF
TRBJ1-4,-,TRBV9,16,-,TGTGCCAGCAGCCTGGACAGTCCTGCAACTAATGAAAAACTGTTTTTT,CASSLDSPATNEKLFF
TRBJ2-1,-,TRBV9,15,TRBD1,TGTGCCAGCAGCGTAGGGGGGACAGGGGGAAATGAGCAGTTCTTC,CASSVGGTGGNEQFF
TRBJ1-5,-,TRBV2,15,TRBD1,TGTGCCAGCAATAGTCACAGGGGGGCCTATCAGCCCCAGCATTTT,CASNSHRGAYQPQHF
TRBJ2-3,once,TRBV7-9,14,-,TGTGCCAGCAGCTTACGAGCAGCCGGGGATACGCAGTATTTT,CASSLRAAGDTQYF
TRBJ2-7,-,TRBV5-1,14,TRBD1,TGCGCCAGCAGCACAGGACAGGGAAACCACGAGCAGTACTTC,CASSTGQGNHEQYF
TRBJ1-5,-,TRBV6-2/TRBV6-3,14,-,TGTGCCAGCAGTTCAGGGAATAGCAATCAGCCCCAGCATTTT,CASSSGNSNQPQHF
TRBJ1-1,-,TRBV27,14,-,TGTGCCAGCAGTTTGACCGGGGGGCTGACTGAAGCTTTCTTT,CASSLTGGLTEAFF
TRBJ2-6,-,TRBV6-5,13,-,TGTGCCACCGTGGAGGGTGGGGCCAACGTCCTGACTTTC,CATVEGGANVLTF
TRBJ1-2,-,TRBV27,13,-,TGTGCCAGCAGTTTAGCAGGATTCTATGGCTACACCTTC,CASSLAGFYGYTF
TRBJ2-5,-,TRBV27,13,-,TGTGCCAGCAGTCCAATAAATCGGGAGACCCAGTACTTC,CASSPINRETQYF